Listed below are T cell receptor beta chains from one sample, sequenced in a study of OX40 agonist ivuxolimab in advanced cancers. Assay: immunoSEQ multiplex PCR; the TCRdb copy retains only in-frame clones and omits some. The top ten hold around 4% of the sample, which has around 47,000 clones, 80% seen once. The sample consisted of CD4+ or CD8+ T cells sorted from blood, taken in a trial of the OX40 agonist ivuxolimab. All receptors derive from an adult with an advanced solid tumor such as melanoma, head and neck, liver or kidney cancer. Both conserved end residues are part of each CDR3. A D gene is named only where the DNA matches it firmly. Size is stated for part of the rows, as once, few or many counts, or as a class when the clone is expanded.

size: -
J: TRBJ1-1
V: TRBV7-9
D: -
length: 14
DNA: TGTGCCAGCAGCTTAGAAAGGAGTAACACTGAAGCTTTCTTT
CDR3: CASSLERSNTEAFF

size: -
J: TRBJ2-7
V: TRBV5-1
D: -
length: 13
DNA: TGCGCCAGCAGCCTAGGGCATATCGAGGAGCAGTACTTC
CDR3: CASSLGHIEEQYF

size: few
J: TRBJ1-3
V: TRBV14
D: -
length: 15
DNA: TGTGCCAGCAGCGCCGGGACCAGGTCTGGAAACACCATATATTTT
CDR3: CASSAGTRSGNTIYF

size: -
J: TRBJ1-3
V: TRBV6-1
D: -
length: 15
DNA: TGTGCCAGCAGTGTGACTGACTCTTGGGGGAGCACCATATATTTT
CDR3: CASSVTDSWGSTIYF

size: -
J: TRBJ2-7
V: TRBV5-6
D: -
length: 14
DNA: TGTGCCAGCAGCTTGGACGGGATTGTATACGAGCAGTACTTC
CDR3: CASSLDGIVYEQYF

size: -
J: TRBJ1-1
V: TRBV13
D: -
length: 13
DNA: TGTGCCAGCGCTCCCCAGATGAACACTGAAGCTTTCTTT
CDR3: CASAPQMNTEAFF

size: -
J: TRBJ2-3
V: TRBV5-1
D: -
length: 15
DNA: TGCGCCAGCAGCTCCTCGGGGGATCACACAGATACGCAGTATTTT
CDR3: CASSSSGDHTDTQYF

size: -
J: TRBJ2-7
V: TRBV10-2
D: TRBD1
length: 13
DNA: TGCGCCAGCAGTGTACAGGGGAAGAACGAGCAGTACTTC
CDR3: CASSVQGKNEQYF

size: once
J: TRBJ1-4
V: TRBV10-3
D: -
length: 14
DNA: TGTGCCATCAGTGATAGGGGACCTAATGAAAAACTGTTTTTT
CDR3: CAISDRGPNEKLFF

size: -
J: TRBJ1-1
V: TRBV19
D: -
length: 12
DNA: TGTGCCAGTAGTACGACGTATACTGAAGCTTTCTTT
CDR3: CASSTTYTEAFF

size: -
J: TRBJ1-1
V: TRBV7-3
D: -
length: 16
DNA: TGTGCCAGCAGCTTAATTGGGGGCCGCAGGGCCACTGAAGCTTTCTTT
CDR3: CASSLIGGRRATEAFF

size: -
J: TRBJ2-6
V: TRBV18
D: -
length: 16
DNA: TGTGCCAGCTCAGCCGACTCGAGGGCTGGGGCCAACGTCCTGACTTTC
CDR3: CASSADSRAGANVLTF

size: -
J: TRBJ2-4
V: TRBV11-2
D: -
length: 13
DNA: TGTGCCAGCAGCTTAGATCAGAGGAGGGAGCTGTCCTTC
CDR3: CASSLDQRRELSF

size: -
J: TRBJ2-1
V: TRBV7-2
D: TRBD1
length: 14
DNA: TGTGCCAGCGGAGGACAGGAAATTTGGAATGAGCAGTTCTTC
CDR3: CASGGQEIWNEQFF

size: few
J: TRBJ2-1
V: TRBV5-1
D: TRBD1
length: 17
DNA: TGCGCCAGCAGCTTGCAAACCGCCGGGACAGGGAATAATGAGCAGTTCTTC
CDR3: CASSLQTAGTGNNEQFF

size: few
J: TRBJ1-1
V: TRBV28
D: -
length: 11
DNA: TGTGCCAGCAGTTTGTACGCTGAAGCTTTCTTT
CDR3: CASSLYAEAFF

size: -
J: TRBJ2-1
V: TRBV11-1
D: -
length: 13
DNA: TGTGCCAGCGAGGGATCCTCCTACAATGAGCAGTTCTTC
CDR3: CASEGSSYNEQFF

size: medium-sized
J: TRBJ2-5
V: TRBV5-1
D: -
length: 14
DNA: TGCGCCAGCAGCTTGCTCCCAGGCCAAGAGACCCAGTACTTC
CDR3: CASSLLPGQETQYF

size: -
J: TRBJ2-6
V: TRBV10-3
D: TRBD1
length: 17
DNA: TGTGCCACATGGGACAGGGATCGTCCCTCTGGGGCCAACGTCCTGACTTTC
CDR3: CATWDRDRPSGANVLTF

size: -
J: TRBJ2-3
V: TRBV28
D: -
length: 14
DNA: TGTGCCAGCTGGGAAATGGGGGGCACAGATACGCAGTATTTT
CDR3: CASWEMGGTDTQYF

size: -
J: TRBJ1-1
V: TRBV18
D: -
length: 15
DNA: TGTGCCAGCTCACCGACTACAGGGTTTAACACTGAAGCTTTCTTT
CDR3: CASSPTTGFNTEAFF

size: -
J: TRBJ1-2
V: TRBV7-2
D: -
length: 15
DNA: TGTGCCAGCAGCCGATCAGGGTTGGATTGGGATGGCTACACCTTC
CDR3: CASSRSGLDWDGYTF

size: -
J: TRBJ1-1
V: TRBV15
D: TRBD1
length: 15
DNA: TGTGCCACCAGCTTAGGGGGCCTTGCGGACACTGAAGCTTTCTTT
CDR3: CATSLGGLADTEAFF

size: -
J: TRBJ2-7
V: TRBV10-3
D: TRBD1
length: 14
DNA: TGTGCCACCACGACCGGGACAGGAAACTACGAGCAGTACTTC
CDR3: CATTTGTGNYEQYF

size: -
J: TRBJ1-3
V: TRBV4-1
D: TRBD1
length: 15
DNA: TGCGCCAGCAGCCCTCCCGGACAGGAGCGAAACACCATATATTTT
CDR3: CASSPPGQERNTIYF

size: -
J: TRBJ2-1
V: TRBV5-1
D: -
length: 16
DNA: TGCGCCAGCAGCTCCCAAAGTCGGGGGGCCCAGGGTGAGCAGTTCTTC
CDR3: CASSSQSRGAQGEQFF

size: -
J: TRBJ1-4
V: TRBV6-6
D: -
length: 14
DNA: TGTGCCAGCAGCTCGGGACGGTCAAATGAAAAACTGTTTTTT
CDR3: CASSSGRSNEKLFF

size: once
J: TRBJ1-1
V: TRBV6-9
D: TRBD1
length: 23
DNA: TGTGCCAAAGCGCAAGGGACAGGAAACTCCGATGCGGTTTTCGGGTTTATGAACACTGAAGCTTTCTTT
CDR3: CAKAQGTGNSDAVFGFMNTEAFF

size: -
J: TRBJ2-3
V: TRBV5-8
D: TRBD2
length: 18
DNA: TGTGCCAGCAGCGGGGGACTAGCGCCAGGGTCCCCCACAGATACGCAGTATTTT
CDR3: CASSGGLAPGSPTDTQYF

size: once
J: TRBJ2-2
V: TRBV27
D: -
length: 13
DNA: TGTGCCAGCAGTTCAATTAACACCGGGGAGCTGTTTTTT
CDR3: CASSSINTGELFF

size: -
J: TRBJ2-7
V: TRBV2
D: -
length: 14
DNA: TGTGCCAGCACGGGTTCGGTCGCCTCCTACGAGCAGTACTTC
CDR3: CASTGSVASYEQYF

size: -
J: TRBJ1-5
V: TRBV27
D: -
length: 15
DNA: TGTGCCAGCAGTTTGACAGGACGCTACAATCAGCCCCAGCATTTT
CDR3: CASSLTGRYNQPQHF

size: few
J: TRBJ2-5
V: TRBV5-1
D: TRBD1
length: 15
DNA: TGCGCCAGCAGCGGCGGGACAGGGGGGGAAGAGACCCAGTACTTC
CDR3: CASSGGTGGEETQYF

size: -
J: TRBJ2-3
V: TRBV30
D: TRBD1
length: 14
DNA: TGTGCCTGGGGGGACAGGGGGCTGGCGGATACGCAGTATTTT
CDR3: CAWGDRGLADTQYF

size: once
J: TRBJ2-7
V: TRBV28
D: -
length: 13
DNA: TGTGCCAGCAGGCCGGGGTCGACCTACGAGCAGTACTTC
CDR3: CASRPGSTYEQYF

size: -
J: TRBJ1-4
V: TRBV18
D: -
length: 13
DNA: TGTGCCAGCTCACCAAGTTCAAGGGAAAAACTGTTTTTT
CDR3: CASSPSSREKLFF

size: -
J: TRBJ1-6
V: TRBV18
D: TRBD1
length: 16
DNA: TGTGCCAGCTCACCACCGTCGGGACAGGGGGGATCACCCCTCCACTTT
CDR3: CASSPPSGQGGSPLHF

size: -
J: TRBJ2-5
V: TRBV7-3
D: TRBD2
length: 13
DNA: TGTGCCAGCAGCTCCTCTAGCGGGAACACCCAGTACTTC
CDR3: CASSSSSGNTQYF

size: -
J: TRBJ2-3
V: TRBV27
D: TRBD1
length: 15
DNA: TGTGCCAGCGGTTCCAGGGGGCGCGTCACAGATACGCAGTATTTT
CDR3: CASGSRGRVTDTQYF

size: -
J: TRBJ2-5
V: TRBV18
D: -
length: 14
DNA: TGTGCCAGCTCACCACCGCTGGGTGAGCAGACCCAGTACTTC
CDR3: CASSPPLGEQTQYF

size: -
J: TRBJ1-4
V: TRBV28
D: TRBD1
length: 15
DNA: TGTGCCAGCAGTTTATCCGGGACAGGGAGGGAAAAACTGTTTTTT
CDR3: CASSLSGTGREKLFF

size: -
J: TRBJ2-7
V: TRBV6-4
D: -
length: 18
DNA: TGTGCCAGCACCGGAGCAGGGACGAGCCCATCCTTTGACCACGAGCAGTACTTC
CDR3: CASTGAGTSPSFDHEQYF

size: -
J: TRBJ2-5
V: TRBV7-2
D: TRBD2
length: 19
DNA: TGTGCCAGCAGCCCCAAGAGGCTAGCGGGAGGGCCCAACCAAGAGACCCAGTACTTC
CDR3: CASSPKRLAGGPNQETQYF

size: -
J: TRBJ1-3
V: TRBV12-5
D: TRBD1
length: 16
DNA: TGTGCTAGTGGTTTGATGACAGGGGTCTCTGGAAACACCATATATTTT
CDR3: CASGLMTGVSGNTIYF

size: -
J: TRBJ1-1
V: TRBV27
D: -
length: 14
DNA: TGTGCCAGCAGGTCTCCCTCAGGGAAAACTGAAGCTTTCTTT
CDR3: CASRSPSGKTEAFF

size: -
J: TRBJ2-3
V: TRBV5-5
D: -
length: 15
DNA: TGTGCCAGCAGCCCACCGGGGGGCTCTACGGATACGCAGTATTTT
CDR3: CASSPPGGSTDTQYF

size: few
J: TRBJ2-7
V: TRBV29-1
D: TRBD1
length: 11
DNA: TGCAGCGTACGACAGGGCCACGAGCAGTACTTC
CDR3: CSVRQGHEQYF

size: once
J: TRBJ1-1
V: TRBV5-1
D: TRBD1
length: 15
DNA: TGCGCCAGCAGCAGGGGGACAGCCGAAGAAACTGAAGCTTTCTTT
CDR3: CASSRGTAEETEAFF

size: -
J: TRBJ2-7
V: TRBV15
D: -
length: 14
DNA: TGTGCCACCAGCAGAGCACAGGGAGCCTACGAGCGGTACTTC
CDR3: CATSRAQGAYERYF

size: -
J: TRBJ1-2
V: TRBV19
D: -
length: 13
DNA: TGTGCCAGTTCTACAGAGGTGCGAGGTGGCTACACCTTC
CDR3: CASSTEVRGGYTF

size: -
J: TRBJ2-3
V: TRBV4-3
D: TRBD2
length: 17
DNA: TGCGCCAGCAGCTCTGGGGGGGGAGGAGTTAGCACAGATACGCAGTATTTT
CDR3: CASSSGGGGVSTDTQYF

size: -
J: TRBJ2-5
V: TRBV7-3
D: -
length: 13
DNA: TGTGCCAGCAGCTTAATTCCCAGGGAGACCCAGTACTTC
CDR3: CASSLIPRETQYF

size: -
J: TRBJ2-3
V: TRBV5-1
D: TRBD2
length: 14
DNA: TGCGCCACTCGACTAGCGGGAGACACAGATACGCAGTATTTT
CDR3: CATRLAGDTDTQYF

size: few
J: TRBJ1-2
V: TRBV6-1
D: -
length: 11
DNA: TGTGCCACCCACAGTAACTATGGCTACACCTTC
CDR3: CATHSNYGYTF

size: -
J: TRBJ2-1
V: TRBV5-4
D: -
length: 16
DNA: TGTGCCAGCAGCTCGGGGGGGAGACAGGGGTCTAATGAGCAGTTCTTC
CDR3: CASSSGGRQGSNEQFF

size: -
J: TRBJ1-1
V: TRBV5-1
D: TRBD1
length: 15
DNA: TGCGCCAGCAGCCCACCGGGACAGGGGAACACTGAAGCTTTCTTT
CDR3: CASSPPGQGNTEAFF